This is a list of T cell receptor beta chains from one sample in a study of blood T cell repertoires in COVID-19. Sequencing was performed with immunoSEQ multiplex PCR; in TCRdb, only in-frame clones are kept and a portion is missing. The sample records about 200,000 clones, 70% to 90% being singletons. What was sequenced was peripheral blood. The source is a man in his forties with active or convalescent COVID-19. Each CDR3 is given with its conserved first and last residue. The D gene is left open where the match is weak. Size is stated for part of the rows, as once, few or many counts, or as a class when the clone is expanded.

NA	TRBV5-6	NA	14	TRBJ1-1	TGTGCCAGCAGCTTGGACAGGGCGGGCACTGAAGCTTTCTTT	CASSLDRAGTEAFF
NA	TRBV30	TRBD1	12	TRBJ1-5	TGTGCCTGGGATGACAGGGATCAGCCCCAGCATTTT	CAWDDRDQPQHF
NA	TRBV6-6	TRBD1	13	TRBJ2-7	TGTGCCAGCCAGGGACAGGGACCCTACGAGCAGTACTTC	CASQGQGPYEQYF
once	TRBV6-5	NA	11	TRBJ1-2	TGTGCCAGCAGTAGGGACATTGGCTACACCTTC	CASSRDIGYTF
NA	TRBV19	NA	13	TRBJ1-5	TGTGCCAGTAGTGATACAGGGAATCAGCCCCAGCATTTT	CASSDTGNQPQHF
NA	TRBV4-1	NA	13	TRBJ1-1	TGCGCCAGCAGCCAGAGGGCCGCCACTGAAGCTTTCTTT	CASSQRAATEAFF
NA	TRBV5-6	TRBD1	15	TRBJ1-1	TGTGCCAGCAGCGCCGGGACAGGGGGCGATACTGAAGCTTTCTTT	CASSAGTGGDTEAFF
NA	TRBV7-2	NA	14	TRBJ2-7	TGTGCCAGCAGCTTAGCAGGGGCTCCCTACGAGCAGTACTTC	CASSLAGAPYEQYF
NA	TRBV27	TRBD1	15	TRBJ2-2	TGTGCCAGCAGTCGCCGGGACAGCTACACCGGGGAGCTGTTTTTT	CASSRRDSYTGELFF
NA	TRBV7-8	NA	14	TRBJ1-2	TGTGCCAGCAGCTTTATTGGGGGCAGCTATGGCTACACCTTC	CASSFIGGSYGYTF
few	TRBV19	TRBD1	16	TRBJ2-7	TGTGCCAGTAGTATCCCTCGGACAGGGAGCTCCTACGAGCAGTACTTC	CASSIPRTGSSYEQYF
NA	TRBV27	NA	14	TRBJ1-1	TGTGCCAGCAGTTTTCAGGGGTTGAACACTGAAGCTTTCTTT	CASSFQGLNTEAFF
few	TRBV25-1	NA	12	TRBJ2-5	TGTGCCAGCAGTAGCAGCGCCGAGACCCAGTACTTC	CASSSSAETQYF
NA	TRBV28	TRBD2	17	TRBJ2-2	TGTGCCAGCAGTCCACCTCAGGCGGGAGGGTACACCGGGGAGCTGTTTTTT	CASSPPQAGGYTGELFF
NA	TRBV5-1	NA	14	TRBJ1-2	TGCGCCAGCAGCGCCAGGGGCTGGGCTGGTGGCTACACCTTC	CASSARGWAGGYTF
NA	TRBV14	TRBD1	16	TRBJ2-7	TGTGCCAGCAGCCAAGTCGGACAGGGGCTTCACTACGAGCAGTACTTC	CASSQVGQGLHYEQYF
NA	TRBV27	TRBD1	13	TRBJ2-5	TGTGCCAGCAGTTTTCAGGGGGAGGAGACCCAGTACTTC	CASSFQGEETQYF
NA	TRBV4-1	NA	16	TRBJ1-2	TGCGCCAGCAGCCAAGATCAGGTCGAATCTGACTATGGCTACACCTTC	CASSQDQVESDYGYTF
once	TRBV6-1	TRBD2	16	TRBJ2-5	TGTGCCAGCAGTGAATTCCAGCGGGGGGGCCGTGAGACCCAGTACTTC	CASSEFQRGGRETQYF
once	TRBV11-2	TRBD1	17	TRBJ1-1	TGTGCCAGCAGACAACGCAACAAACAGGGGGCGGTGGCTGAAGCTTTCTTT	CASRQRNKQGAVAEAFF
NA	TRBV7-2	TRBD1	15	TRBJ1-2	TGTGCCAGCAGCTTAGGTAGTGGGACAGTATCTGGCTACACCTTC	CASSLGSGTVSGYTF
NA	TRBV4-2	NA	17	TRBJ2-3	TGTGCCAGCAGCCAAGGGAGGTTATCCAGTACGACAGATACGCAGTATTTT	CASSQGRLSSTTDTQYF
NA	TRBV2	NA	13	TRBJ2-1	TGTGCCAGCAGTGATTGGGAACAGGCTGAGCAGTTCTTC	CASSDWEQAEQFF
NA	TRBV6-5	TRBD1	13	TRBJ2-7	TGTGCCACCAAAGGGGACAGGATCTACGAGCAGTACTTC	CATKGDRIYEQYF
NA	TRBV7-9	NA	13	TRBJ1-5	TGTGCCAGCAGCCAGGGGTCGCATCAGCCCCAGCATTTT	CASSQGSHQPQHF
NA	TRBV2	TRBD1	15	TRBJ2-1	TGTGCCAGCAGTGAAGGGGGACAGGGTATCGATGAGCAGTTCTTC	CASSEGGQGIDEQFF
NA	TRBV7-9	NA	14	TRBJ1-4	TGTGCCAGCAGCTTATCCGGACAGAATGAAAAACTGTTTTTT	CASSLSGQNEKLFF
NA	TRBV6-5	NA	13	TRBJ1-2	TGTGCCAGCAGCCCGCCCGGGGTCTATGGCTACACCTTC	CASSPPGVYGYTF
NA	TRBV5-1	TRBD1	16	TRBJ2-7	TGCGCCAGCAGCTTGGTACTAGGGGGCACCTTCTACGAGCAGTACTTC	CASSLVLGGTFYEQYF
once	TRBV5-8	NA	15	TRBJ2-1	TGTGCCAGCAGCTTGACGGGAGCAATCCACAATGAGCAGTTCTTC	CASSLTGAIHNEQFF
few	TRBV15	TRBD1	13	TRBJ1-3	TGTGCCACCAGCCAAGGACAGGGGAACACCATATATTTT	CATSQGQGNTIYF
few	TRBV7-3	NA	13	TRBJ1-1	TGTGCCAGCAGCTTAGTTTCAGGAAGACGGGCTTTCTTT	CASSLVSGRRAFF
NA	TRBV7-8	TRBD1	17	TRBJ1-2	TGTGCCAGCAGCTTAGGGGAAACAGGGGCGACCTCCTATGGCTACACCTTC	CASSLGETGATSYGYTF
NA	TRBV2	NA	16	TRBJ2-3	TGTGCCAGCAGTGAGAATCCCAGGGGAGATACAGATACGCAGTATTTT	CASSENPRGDTDTQYF
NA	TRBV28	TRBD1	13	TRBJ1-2	TGTGCCAGCAGGAGGACAGGGACTTATGGCTACACCTTC	CASRRTGTYGYTF
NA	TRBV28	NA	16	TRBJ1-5	TGTGCCAGCAGTTTAATGGGGGGGGTAGTCTATCAGCCCCAGCATTTT	CASSLMGGVVYQPQHF
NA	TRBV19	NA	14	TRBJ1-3	TGTGCCAGTACTACAGGATTCTCTGGAAACACCATATATTTT	CASTTGFSGNTIYF
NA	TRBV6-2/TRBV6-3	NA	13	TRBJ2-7	TGTGCCAGCAGTTACGACAGACCCTACGAGCAGTACTTC	CASSYDRPYEQYF
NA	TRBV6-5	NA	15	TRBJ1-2	TGTGCCAGCAGTCAAACGAGGACAGATAACTATGGCTACACCTTC	CASSQTRTDNYGYTF
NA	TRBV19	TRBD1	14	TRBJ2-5	TGTGCCAGTAGTACATCCACAGGGGGAGAGACCCAGTACTTC	CASSTSTGGETQYF
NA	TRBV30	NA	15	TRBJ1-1	TGTGCCTGGAGTGGCGCGGGACGCTGGAACACTGAAGCTTTCTTT	CAWSGAGRWNTEAFF
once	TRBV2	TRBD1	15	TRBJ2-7	TGTGCCAGCAGACAAAGGACAGGGATGAGCTACGAGCAGTACTTC	CASRQRTGMSYEQYF